These 12 T cell receptor beta chains were sequenced from one sample in a study of regulatory T cells in long-lasting Graves disease. The sample's time point: newly diagnosed GD, antithyroid drugs for less than 3 months. PBMC-extracted RNA yielded the TCR library. Library construction for TCR beta used iRepertoire HTBI primers and Arm-PCR of CDR3 regions. TCRdb fed the multiplex PCR reads into MiXCR, producing one record per CDR3 protein. The sample holds 620,000 or so distinct CDR3 sequences, about 16% seen once. This sample was also put to use in a study of T cells in Graves' hyperthyroidism and ophthalmopathy.

The specimen comprised peripheral blood mononuclear cells (PBMCs), sampled at new diagnosis, from a patient treated with antithyroid drugs. The receptors come from a woman aged 25-40 years with Graves disease.

The chain combines TRBV6-2 or TRBV6-3 with TRBJ2-1; 7 nucleotides agree with TRBD2. After removal of 6 bases from V and 9 bases from J, the junction contained 11 bases not matched to a gene. CDR3 length: 14 residues. CDR1 is MNHEY, CDR2 SVGEGT, per germline. The CDR3 sequence is CASSPGTIPPEQFF. In DNA, the CDR3 is TGTGCCAGCAGCCCCGGGACTATTCCCCCTGAGCAGTTCTTC.

In nucleotides, the CDR3 is TGTGCCAGCACCGCGGCGGATTACGAGCAGTACTTC. Its protein is CASTAADYEQYF. The chain couples TRBV6-1 to TRBJ2-7; no reliable D call. Germline loops: CDR1 MNHNS, CDR2 SASEGT. The V end was cut by 7 bases, the J end by 4 bases, with 11 bases between. This CDR3 is built from 12 residues.

This clonotype was seen ten or more times. The chain joins TRBV2 to TRBJ2-3, with unresolved D. Germline loops: CDR1 SNHLY, CDR2 FYNNEI. Trimming removed 7 bases from V and 2 bases from J, with 13 bases in between. The CDR3 is 14 residues long. The CDR3 nucleotides are TGTGCCAGCACCCCTGTTGGGCCCACAGATACGCAGTATTTT. Protein sequence: CASTPVGPTDTQYF.

This clonotype was observed many times. The chain couples TRBV18 to TRBJ1-2; D remains unclear. Trimming stripped 2 bases from V and 4 bases from J, with 8 bases between. The CDR3 consists of 13 residues. Germline assignment: CDR1 KGHSH and CDR2 LQKENI. This CDR3 is CASSPDRSYGYTF. CDR3 DNA: TGTGCCAGCTCACCAGATAGGTCCTATGGCTACACCTTC.

This clonotype was seen repeatedly, ten times or more. The chain recombines TRBV27 with TRBJ1-5; the D is unclear. V gave up 6 bases and J gave up 7 bases, with 13 bases separating them. CDR1 and CDR2 from the germline V gene are MNHEY and SMNVEV (reference sequence). The CDR3 covers 13 residues. In DNA form, the CDR3 reads TGTGCCAGCAGGCTCCTGTCCGGGCAGCCCCAGCATTTT. Protein: CASRLLSGQPQHF.

The J gene is TRBJ1-5, the V gene TRBV5-4, with a possible D match to TRBD1 (6 bases). Germline V gives CDR1 SGHNT, CDR2 YYREEE (reference sequence). Trimming removed 0 bases from V and 5 bases from J, with 15 bases in between. This CDR3 is built from 16 residues. The DNA for the CDR3 is TGTGCCAGCAGCTTGGCGGGGGCTGGGGTGGATCAGCCCCAGCATTTT. Encoded protein: CASSLAGAGVDQPQHF.

J is TRBJ1-1 and V is TRBV12-3 or TRBV12-4; D unclear. The CDR3 covers 14 residues. V was clipped by 3 bases and J by 4 bases, with 12 bases between them. The CDR3 sequence is CASSLVTLGTEAFF. Here the CDR3 DNA reads TGTGCCAGCAGTTTGGTCACACTGGGCACTGAAGCTTTCTTT.

A remark on this clonotype: A read error is possible here, since a much larger clone lies one base away. The CDR3 end shows no conserved phenylalanine or tryptophan, and so a read error is likely. The DNA is left out, because the CDR3 cannot be placed on it with certainty; the CDR3 is given as TCRdb lists it. The chain recombines TRBV20-1 with TRBJ1-2. The CDR3 is 11 residues long, ends included. Germline-derived CDR1 and CDR2 are DFQATT and SNEGSKA (reference sequence). The CDR3 reads CSTSSSGPIVV.

Comment on this clonotype: A far larger clone is one nucleotide away, so this likely arose from a read error. The gene calls are TRBV6-1 and TRBJ2-3; D is uncertain. Germline CDR1 is MNHNS and CDR2 is SASEGT. The CDR3 totals 11 residues. V lost 6 bases to trimming and J lost 4 bases, with 5 bases between them. The CDR3 spells CASRVADTQYF. The DNA for the CDR3 is TGTGCCAGCAGGGTCGCAGATACGCAGTATTTT.

Many counts were recorded for this clonotype. Here the CDR3 DNA reads TGCGCCAGCAGCGCGTCGGGCTACGGGAATGAAAAACTGTTTTTT. Translation gives CASSASGYGNEKLFF. The chain combines TRBV5-1 with TRBJ1-4; D remains ambiguous. The CDR3 has 15 amino acids. V lost 4 bases, J lost 5 bases, and 15 bases lay in between. Germline CDR1 SGHRS, CDR2 YFSETQ.

This clonotype was observed at least ten times. This rearrangement joins TRBV6-1 to TRBJ2-7, with 9 bases matching TRBD2. Looked up from germline, CDR1 is MNHNS and CDR2 is SASEGT. V was clipped by 5 bases and J by 3 bases; unmatched bases: 14. The CDR3 contains 17 residues. The CDR3, as DNA: TGTGCCAGCAGTACCGAGTATGCGGGAGGGCTATACTACGAGCAGTACTTC. Protein: CASSTEYAGGLYYEQYF.

In this sample, this clonotype turned up many times. This rearrangement joins TRBV12-3 or TRBV12-4 to TRBJ2-7; 8 bases match TRBD2. The junction had 13 bases not matched to a gene; V was cut back by 5 bases and J by 4 bases. There are 16 residues in the CDR3. The CDR3 DNA is TGTGCCAGCAGTCCCTCTCTTGCTAGCGGGTCTTACGAGCAGTACTTC. It codes for CASSPSLASGSYEQYF.